This T cell receptor (beta chain) was profiled in a study of cytomegalovirus exposure and HLA in healthy donors. The PCR employed 60 Vbeta primers together with 13 Jbeta primers. The method was immunoSEQ multiplex PCR; TCRdb's version includes in-frame clones alone and lacks a portion of them. This sample has 65,000 to 95,000 clones; around 76% occur once, and the top ten carry around 6%. Broader study findings: When a later analysis compared HLA-associated TCR beta chains with equally common others, the HLA-associated chains turned out to be more clonally expanded and to have lower generation probabilities. According to the study, around 160 TCR beta chains were cytomegalovirus-associated. Most of the CMV-associated TCR beta chains (in a later analysis) appeared to be HLA-restricted.

In germline, CDR1 is SGHRS, CDR2 YFSETQ. Trimming took 4 bases from V and 10 from J; bases not matched to a gene: 6. This CDR3 contains 13 residues. A note on this clone: What it recognizes is unknown.

Sequenced sample: PBMCs. The sequence was collected from a male donor in good health and CMV-seropositive. The chain employs TRBV5-1 and TRBJ2-1; 9 bases fit TRBD2. The CDR3 coding sequence is TGCGCCAGCAGCCGGGGTGCGGGAGGGGAGCAGTTCTTC. This gives the protein CASSRGAGGEQFF.